This T cell receptor (beta chain) was documented in a study of blood T cell repertoires in COVID-19 (dated by TCRdb to about 2020). With respect to the entire study: Samples from collaborators originated in the United States, Italy and Spain and spanned both the acute and convalescent phases of COVID-19. Where available, HLA class I and class II types were obtained from metadata supplied by the sample provider rather than from assay-based typing. The repertoires were released in a freely available public database meant as a resource for research on the immune response to SARS-CoV-2. The dataset comprised deeply sampled blood TCRbeta repertoires from subjects exposed to, actively infected with, or recovered from COVID-19. Samples were obtained from the ongoing ImmuneRACE study (first 160 participants) and from 1,000 to 1,500 subjects provided by 6 global collaborators. The material from the prospective study consisted of cDNA or gDNA derived from T cells, B-cell-depleted T cells, or PBMCs. The sample metadata nearly always contained a de-identified subject ID, COVID-19 status, age in years and sex.

As to this clone: It has no known antigen specificity. No base-level quality is on record; no much larger clone is a single base apart.

TCRbeta CDR3 regions were amplified from genomic DNA by means of the immunoSEQ Assay, a bias-controlled multiplex PCR. The authors processed their data as follows. The number of nucleated cells in each sample was estimated from the amplification of reference gene primers within the assay. Sequence reads were collapsed and filtered to measure the absolute abundance of every unique TCRbeta CDR3 rearrangement. For each sample, productive Simpson clonality was calculated as the square root of Simpson's diversity index across productive rearrangements. Drawn from immuneACCESS, this table holds only the in-frame rearrangements with V and J called that TCRdb kept. Clones are partly lost; checked studies trace under half to an unresolved V gene and leave the rest unexplained. V, J and clone size are taken as reported in that table, and D and trimming were inferred from the DNA itself. The sample data list over 200,000 clones, and approximately 90% of these were observed just once. About a tenth of the sample comes from the top ten.

Participants in the prospective study were aged about 18 to 95 years, lived in 24 United States geographic areas, and enrolled through a virtual design. To assign participants to cohorts, the prospective study relied on clinical history that participants themselves reported in a screening survey and a study questionnaire. Recovered participants in ImmuneRACE Cohort 3 were defined by two consecutive negative NP/OP PCR tests, clearance by a healthcare professional, or resolution of symptoms. In the prospective study, mobile phlebotomists collected whole blood, serum and a nasopharyngeal or oropharyngeal swab from each participant. Over an approximately 2-month period, participants in the prospective study had the option of providing additional blood draws and questionnaires. Before DNA extraction, prospective study blood samples were shipped either frozen or at room temperature. The germline V gene (reference sequence) sets CDR1 to GTSNPN and CDR2 to SVGIG. The CDR3 runs 17 residues from the cysteine to the phenylalanine. The only DNA kept is the CDR3, 51 bases in frame from the first base. Trimming accounts for 5 bases at V and 6 bases at J, while the number of junction bases matched to no gene is 14.

General study outcomes and caveats: How much clinical and demographic metadata was included differed by source and by participant, and the metadata was provided uncurated.

The rearranged chain carries TRBV30 and TRBJ2-2, with TRBD1 matching 11 junction bases. This TCR came from a man aged 30 to 45 who had recovered from COVID-19. The sequenced sample consisted of PBMCs or T cells enriched from blood (not recorded which). The CDR3 region: CAWLAPLGTGGSGELFF. The DNA sequence follows: TGTGCCTGGCTCGCTCCCTTGGGGACAGGGGGTTCCGGGGAGCTGTTTTTT.